The next 5 T cell receptor beta chains were all read from a single sample in a study of regulatory T cells in long-lasting Graves disease. The time point is: newly diagnosed GD, antithyroid drugs for less than 3 months. Isolated PBMC RNA provided the starting material for the TCR library. In building TCR beta libraries, iRepertoire HTBI primers were used together with Arm-PCR of CDR3 regions. TCRdb reprocessed the multiplex PCR reads with MiXCR, giving one entry per CDR3 protein. The repertoire holds about 520,000 distinct CDR3 sequences, with about 12% as singletons. This sample also belongs to another study, concerning T cells in Graves' hyperthyroidism and ophthalmopathy.

The starting material was peripheral blood mononuclear cells (PBMCs), obtained at new diagnosis, from a patient treated with antithyroid drugs. These receptors all come from a woman between 25 and 40 years old with Graves disease.

Remarks on this clonotype: This may be a read error, as it is one base from a much larger clone. The CDR3 sequence is CASSLAVDLYEQFF. CDR3 nucleotides: TGTGCCAGCAGCTTAGCGGTAGATCTCTACGAGCAGTTCTTC. The rearrangement uses TRBV7-2 and TRBJ2-1, with D unresolved. V was trimmed by 0 bases and J by 10 bases, leaving 13 bases between them. Germline CDR1 reads SGHTA; CDR2 reads FQGNSA. The CDR3 is 14 residues long.

Many counts were recorded for this clonotype. The V gene is TRBV19, the J gene TRBJ1-1, with D perhaps matching TRBD1 (6 bases). Looked up from germline, CDR1 is LNHDA and CDR2 is SQIVND (reference sequence). The CDR3 runs 16 residues. Trimming took off 3 bases at V and 2 bases at J, with 16 bases between the two ends. CDR3 amino acids: CASSIHTTGYNTEAFF. The CDR3 DNA sequence: TGTGCCAGTAGTATTCATACGACAGGTTACAACACTGAAGCTTTCTTT.

This clonotype was counted ten times or more. This chain uses TRBV27 with TRBJ1-1; D is undetermined. Germline V CDR1 and CDR2: MNHEY, SMNVEV (reference sequence). The CDR3 is 14 residues long. V shed 6 bases and J shed 1 base, with 12 bases lying between them. CDR3 protein: CASSTWLKNTEAFF. For the CDR3, the DNA is TGTGCCAGCAGCACCTGGTTAAAGAACACTGAAGCTTTCTTT.

This clonotype has ten or more counts. This chain connects TRBV30 to TRBJ2-3, with D tentatively TRBD1 or TRBD2 (5 bases each). Between the trimmed V and J ends, which lost 0 bases and 4 bases, there was a span of 14 bases. This CDR3 is built from 15 residues. Germline V gene sequence: CDR1 GTSNPN, CDR2 SVGIG (reference sequence). CDR3 in DNA: TGTGCCTGGAGTGTACGAGGGGCTGCCCCAGATACGCAGTATTTT. As protein: CAWSVRGAAPDTQYF.

This clonotype has at least ten counts. V gene TRBV13 combines with J gene TRBJ2-1; D gene uncertain. V gave up 1 base and J gave up 6 bases, with 10 bases separating them. Germline V gives CDR1 PRHDT, CDR2 FYEKMQ (reference sequence). This CDR3 has 14 residues. The CDR3 DNA reads as TGTGCCAGCAGCTTAGACTGGACGGGCAATGAGCAGTTCTTC. Residues: CASSLDWTGNEQFF.